Following are 32 T cell receptor beta chains from one sample sequenced in a study of CD8+CD57+ T cells in acquired aplastic anemia. CD8+CD57+ cell expansion, shown by flow cytometry, had occurred in the patients selected for sequencing. Genomic DNA acted as the template from which TCR beta VDJ combination and CDR3 sequence profiling were carried out. One entry per CDR3 protein results from TCRdb running MiXCR on the reads. Among around 200,000 distinct CDR3 sequences listed, nearly 50% were seen once. The sample consisted of sorted CD4+, CD8+, or CD8+CD57+ T cells (not recorded which) from PBMCs. These receptors were taken from a human donor with aplastic anemia.

This clonotype was picked up a small number of times. V usage is TRBV30 and J usage is TRBJ2-1; TRBD2 matches at 7 bases. The junction had 10 bases not matched to a gene; V was cut back by 5 bases and J by 12 bases. The germline V gene has CDR1 GTSNPN and CDR2 SVGIG (reference sequence). This CDR3 region has 12 residues. CDR3 sequence reads: CAWDEGGGGQFF. CDR3 bases: TGTGCCTGGGACGAGGGTGGGGGGGGGCAGTTCTTC.

This clonotype has only a few counts. This rearrangement joins TRBV4-2 to TRBJ2-6; 8 bases line up with TRBD2. Losses at the gene ends were 0 bases for V and 2 bases for J; bases not matched to a gene: 0. There are 16 residues in the CDR3. Germline loops: CDR1 LGHNA, CDR2 YNFKEQ. As DNA, the CDR3 is TGTGCCAGCAGCCAAGACGGGGGGGCTGGGGCCAACGTCCTGACTTTC. As protein: CASSQDGGAGANVLTF.

With respect to this clonotype: A clone one base away is much larger, so this may be a read error. This sequence joins TRBV9 and TRBJ1-2; weak D call: TRBD1 (5 bases). The V end lost 4 bases, the J end lost 3 bases, and 13 bases lay between the germline ends. Germline V lookup: CDR1 SGDLS, CDR2 YYNGEE. The CDR3 is 14 amino acids. CDR3 loop: CASSPRAEHYGYTF. The CDR3 nucleotides read TGTGCCAGCAGCCCCAGGGCGGAGCACTATGGCTACACCTTC.

J is TRBJ2-2 and V is TRBV10-3; 8 bases fit TRBD2. The CDR3 loop spans 14 amino acids. J gave up 7 bases and V 6 bases, and 7 bases lay outside the gene matches. The germline gives CDR1 ENHRY, CDR2 SYGVKD. CDR3 amino acids: CAISGRGGLGELFF. The CDR3, as DNA: TGTGCCATCAGCGGGCGCGGGGGGCTCGGGGAGCTGTTTTTT.

The chain is built from TRBV25-1 and TRBJ2-7, with unresolved D. The CDR3 contains 14 residues. V was cut by 1 base and J by 8 bases, with 15 bases left in between. Germline CDR1 is MGHDK and CDR2 is SYGVNS. The CDR3 region is CASSESRTGTKQYF. CDR3 coding DNA: TGTGCCAGCAGTGAATCTAGGACGGGTACGAAGCAGTACTTC.

Only a few counts were recorded for this clonotype. V gene TRBV10-3 combines with J gene TRBJ1-2; D not resolved. The CDR3 covers 13 residues. V was pared by 6 bases and J by 2 bases, with 10 bases between. CDR1 and CDR2 (germline): ENHRY, SYGVKD. The CDR3 protein is CAIRKDYNYGYTF. CDR3 DNA: TGTGCCATCAGAAAAGACTACAACTATGGCTACACCTTC.

In this sample, this clonotype turned up many times. This rearrangement joins TRBV19 to TRBJ2-2; TRBD1 matches 7 bases. CDR3 length: 16 residues. The germline V gene encodes CDR1 LNHDA and CDR2 SQIVND (reference sequence). V gave up 9 bases and J gave up 1 base; unmatched junction bases: 11. The DNA for the CDR3 is TGTGCCAGCGGGAACAGGGGCGCGCAGAACACCGGGGAGCTGTTTTTT. This encodes CASGNRGAQNTGELFF.

Points on this clonotype: A much more abundant neighbour one base away suggests this may be a read error. The V and J genes are TRBV12-5 and TRBJ2-7; weak D call: TRBD1 (7 bases). The CDR3 runs 14 residues. The germline gives CDR1 LGHNT, CDR2 FRNRAP. The germline V and J ends were trimmed by 1 base and 4 bases, with 11 bases remaining between them. CDR3 sequence: CASGLDQGGYEQYF. The CDR3 DNA reads as TGTGCTAGTGGTTTGGACCAGGGGGGATACGAGCAGTACTTC.

The rearrangement links TRBV7-9 to TRBJ2-7; a weak D match, TRBD2 (6 bases). This CDR3 has 12 residues. Trimming removed 5 bases from V and 7 bases from J, with 12 bases in between. Per germline, CDR1 SEHNR and CDR2 FQNEAQ (reference sequence). CDR3: CASSGRTLEQYF. DNA for the CDR3: TGTGCCAGCAGCGGGAGGACCTTGGAGCAGTACTTC.

This chain uses TRBV20-1 with TRBJ2-7, with D maybe TRBD2 (5 bases). Germline assignment: CDR1 DFQATT and CDR2 SNEGSKA (reference sequence). Deletions cut 1 base from V and 2 bases from J, with 18 bases between. The CDR3 has 16 residues. CDR3 residues: CSARGTERVPPYEQYF. In DNA form, the CDR3 reads TGCAGTGCTAGAGGGACTGAAAGGGTACCACCCTACGAGCAGTACTTC.

This clonotype was seen ten or more times. The V and J genes are TRBV5-1 and TRBJ2-7; 8 nucleotides line up with TRBD2. CDR1 is SGHRS, CDR2 YFSETQ, per germline. CDR3 length: 15 residues. Trimming took 4 bases from V and 5 from J; bases not matched to a gene: 11. CDR3 loop: CASSLSYGGGNEQYF. The CDR3 DNA sequence: TGCGCCAGCAGCCTTAGCTACGGGGGGGGAAACGAGCAGTACTTC.

For the CDR3, the DNA is TGTGCCAGCAGCGAAGAGGGGCCCTACGAGCAGTACTTC. Its translation is CASSEEGPYEQYF. The rearrangement uses TRBV5-4 and TRBJ2-7, with D perhaps being TRBD1 or TRBD2 (5 bases each). Germline CDR1 reads SGHNT; CDR2 reads YYREEE (reference sequence). This CDR3 contains 13 residues. V shed 4 bases and J shed 2 bases, with 10 bases lying between them.

In its sample, this clonotype was seen a few times. V gene TRBV18 combines with J gene TRBJ2-7; perhaps TRBD2 as D (5 bases). Looked up from germline, CDR1 is KGHSH and CDR2 is LQKENI. Trimming left V 5 bases short and J 3 bases short, with 14 bases between. The CDR3 consists of 14 residues. The CDR3 bases are TGTGCCAGCTCATCCTTAGCGTCCGTCTACGAGCAGTACTTC. Its translation: CASSSLASVYEQYF. Looking up the rest from reference TRBV18 and TRBJ2-7 gives the full variable domain: NAGVMQNPRHLVRRRGQEARLRCSPMKGHSHVYWYRQLPEEGLKFMVYLQKENIIDESGMPKERFSAEFPKEGPSILRIQQVVRGDSAAYFCASSSLASVYEQYFGPGTRLTVT.

The chain is built from TRBV6-5 and TRBJ2-1; possible D gene TRBD2, 6 bases. CDR3 length: 13 amino acids. V dropped 7 bases and J dropped 10 bases, with 17 bases sitting between them. Germline-derived CDR1 and CDR2 are MNHEY and SVGAGI. In DNA, the CDR3 is TGTGCCAGCATGACGGGAGATGTAGGGGAGCAGTTCTTC. Translated, it gives CASMTGDVGEQFF.

This clonotype was detected many times. V usage is TRBV19 and J usage is TRBJ2-7; D may be TRBD1 (6 bases). V was clipped by 10 bases and J by 3 bases, with 10 bases between them. Germline lookup yields CDR1 LNHDA and CDR2 SQIVND (reference sequence). This CDR3 has 11 residues. The CDR3 DNA is TGTGCCACCACGGACAGCTACGAGCAGTACTTC. The encoded protein is CATTDSYEQYF.

The chain combines TRBV14 with TRBJ2-6; D unresolved. V dropped 4 bases and J dropped 1 base, with 8 bases sitting between them. The CDR3 sequence is 15 residues long. The germline CDR1 and CDR2 sequences are SGHDN and FVKESK. The CDR3 bases are TGTGCCAGCAGCCCAAGACTGTCTGGGGCCAACGTCCTGACTTTC. Translation: CASSPRLSGANVLTF.

This clonotype was detected once. The gene calls are TRBV7-2 and TRBJ2-1, with D possibly being TRBD2 (6 bases). This CDR3 is 12 amino acids long. The V gene's germline CDR1 is SGHTA and CDR2 FQGNSA. V shed 3 bases and J shed 9 bases, with 9 bases lying between them. The CDR3 DNA sequence: TGTGCCAGCAGCTTCGCGGGAACTGAGCAGTTCTTC. Translated: CASSFAGTEQFF.

V usage is TRBV5-1 and J usage is TRBJ2-5, with D unclear. CDR3 length equals 14 residues. Trimming took off 1 base at V and 1 base at J, with 8 bases between the two ends. In germline, CDR1 is SGHRS, CDR2 YFSETQ. The CDR3 loop reads CASSLTASQETQYF. CDR3 in DNA: TGCGCCAGCAGCTTGACAGCAAGCCAAGAGACCCAGTACTTC.

V is TRBV15 and J is TRBJ2-5; 9 bases match TRBD1. J gave up 0 bases and V 0 bases, and 5 bases lay outside the gene matches. The germline gives CDR1 LNHNV, CDR2 YYDKDF (reference sequence). The CDR3 runs to 17 residues. The chain's CDR3 is CATSRDRGTGYQETQYF. The CDR3 nucleotides are TGTGCCACCAGCAGAGATCGCGGGACAGGGTACCAAGAGACCCAGTACTTC. The full variable domain, with the rest looked up from reference TRBV15 and TRBJ2-5, is DAMVIQNPRYQVTQFGKPVTLSCSQTLNHNVMYWYQQKSSQAPKLLFHYYDKDFNNEADTPDNFQSRRPNTSFCFLDIRSPGLGDTAMYLCATSRDRGTGYQETQYFGPGTRLLVL.

The CDR3 coding sequence is TGTGCCACCAGCAGAGATACCGGAGGGTCCACTGAAGCTTTCTTT. It encodes CATSRDTGGSTEAFF. J is TRBJ1-1 and V is TRBV15; no clear D. This CDR3 spans 15 amino acids. Germline V CDR1 and CDR2: LNHNV, YYDKDF (reference sequence). The germline V and J ends were trimmed by 0 bases and 4 bases, with 12 bases remaining between them.

CDR3 in amino acids: CASRSTGIQETQYF. For the CDR3, the DNA is TGTGCCAGCAGGTCGACAGGAATACAAGAGACCCAGTACTTC. This sequence joins TRBV7-9 and TRBJ2-5, with D tentatively TRBD1 (6 bases). Germline V gene data show CDR1 as SEHNR and CDR2 as FQNEAQ (reference sequence). Trimming shortened V by 6 bases and J by 2 bases, and 13 bases separated the two germline ends. The CDR3 is made up of 14 amino acids.

This clonotype was detected a few times. This chain connects TRBV18 to TRBJ1-6, with D perhaps TRBD1 (6 bases). The CDR3 has 17 amino acids. Trimming removed 4 bases from V and 1 base from J, with 14 bases in between. Germline CDR1 reads KGHSH; CDR2 reads LQKENI. As DNA, the CDR3 is TGTGCCAGCTCACTGACGCAGGGGAATTCCTATAATTCACCCCTCCACTTT. Translation: CASSLTQGNSYNSPLHF.

V is TRBV7-2 and J is TRBJ2-7, with D tentatively TRBD1 or TRBD2 (5 bases each). V lost 3 bases and J 2 bases, leaving 11 bases between the germline ends. CDR3 length equals 14 residues. CDR1 is SGHTA and CDR2 is FQGNSA in the germline V gene. For the CDR3, the DNA is TGTGCCAGCAGCTTTTCAGGGACGACCTACGAGCAGTACTTC. It translates to CASSFSGTTYEQYF.

This clonotype was recorded at least ten times. CDR3 residues: CASSLGDRPRGYTF. The CDR3 nucleotides read TGTGCCAGCAGCTTAGGAGACAGGCCGCGAGGCTACACCTTC. The chain couples TRBV11-2 to TRBJ1-2; tentative D call: TRBD1 (6 bases). The CDR3 loop spans 14 amino acids. Germline values: CDR1 SGHAT, CDR2 FQNNGV. V dropped 1 base and J dropped 8 bases, with 14 bases sitting between them.

This clonotype was detected a few times. V is TRBV24-1 and J is TRBJ2-7, with TRBD2 matching over 10 bases. The CDR3 length is 13 residues. J was trimmed by 3 bases and V by 6 bases; bases with no gene match: 1. CDR1 and CDR2 from the germline V gene are KGHDR and SFDVKD. CDR3 protein: CATSPSGSYEQYF. In DNA, the CDR3 is TGTGCCACCAGTCCTAGCGGGAGCTACGAGCAGTACTTC.

This clonotype came up a few times. The V gene is TRBV6-1, the J gene TRBJ1-5; D is possibly TRBD1 (5 bases). Trimming left V 4 bases short and J 5 bases short, with 15 bases between. Germline lookup yields CDR1 MNHNS and CDR2 SASEGT. This CDR3 has 15 residues. CDR3 sequence: CASSGGARGDQPQHF. CDR3 in DNA: TGTGCCAGCAGTGGCGGGGCCCGGGGGGATCAGCCCCAGCATTTT.

The chain couples TRBV11-2 to TRBJ2-7; D unclear. CDR3 length equals 15 residues. Per the germline V gene, CDR1 is SGHAT and CDR2 is FQNNGV. V was trimmed by 0 bases and J by 1 base, leaving 10 bases between them. The CDR3 reads CASSLDHRHSYEQYF. The CDR3 DNA is TGTGCCAGCAGCTTAGATCACAGACATTCCTACGAGCAGTACTTC.

J is TRBJ2-3 and V is TRBV14; TRBD2 matches 10 bases. Germline CDR1 is SGHDN and CDR2 is FVKESK. The CDR3 extends over 16 amino acids. Trimming at V came to 0 bases and at J to 3 bases, leaving 3 bases not matched to a gene. The CDR3 nucleotides are TGTGCCAGCAGCCAAGAGCATAGCGGGAGGACAGATACGCAGTATTTT. Translated, it gives CASSQEHSGRTDTQYF.

This clonotype was picked up many times. The rearrangement joins TRBV7-9 to TRBJ2-2; no clear D. Per the germline V gene, CDR1 is SEHNR and CDR2 is FQNEAQ (reference sequence). This CDR3 comprises 14 residues. Trimming shortened V by 11 bases and J by 6 bases, and 19 bases separated the two germline ends. CDR3 sequence (DNA): TGTGCCCCCAACGATCAACTGGGTTCCGGGGAGCTGTTTTTT. Amino acid sequence: CAPNDQLGSGELFF. Combining the CDR3 with reference TRBV7-9 and TRBJ2-2 gives the whole variable domain DTGVSQNPRHKITKRGQNVTFRCDPISEHNRLYWYRQTLGQGPEFLTYFQNEAQLEKSRLLSDRFSAERPKGSFSTLEIQRTEQGDSAMYLCAPNDQLGSGELFFGEGSRLTVL.

V and J are TRBV11-2 and TRBJ2-2, with D perhaps matching TRBD2 (6 bases). Deletions cut 5 bases from V and 0 bases from J, with 22 bases between. CDR1 SGHAT and CDR2 FQNNGV come from the germline V gene. The CDR3 extends over 19 amino acids. The CDR3 region has the DNA TGTGCCAGCAGCCGCATTACTGGAGGGCAGGGATCGAACACCGGGGAGCTGTTTTTT. Its translation: CASSRITGGQGSNTGELFF.

Concerning this clonotype itself: One end of the junction fails to match germline, which may point to a read error. The CDR3 spells CASRLGRVNSPPHF. The CDR3 DNA reads as TGTGCCAGCAGGTTGGGCAGGGTGAATTCACCCCCCCACTTT. The chain links TRBV14 to TRBJ1-6; perhaps TRBD1 as D (5 bases). Germline V gene lookup returns CDR1 SGHDN and CDR2 FVKESK. This CDR3 is built from 14 residues.

J is TRBJ1-1 and V is TRBV4-3, with D possibly matching TRBD1 (5 bases). The ends were cut back, 2 bases at V and 12 bases at J, with 10 bases in the middle. This CDR3 has 11 amino acids. Germline CDR1 and CDR2: LGHNA and YSLEER. CDR3 in amino acids: CASSQTGSSFF. For the CDR3, the DNA is TGCGCCAGCAGCCAAACAGGATCGTCTTTCTTT.